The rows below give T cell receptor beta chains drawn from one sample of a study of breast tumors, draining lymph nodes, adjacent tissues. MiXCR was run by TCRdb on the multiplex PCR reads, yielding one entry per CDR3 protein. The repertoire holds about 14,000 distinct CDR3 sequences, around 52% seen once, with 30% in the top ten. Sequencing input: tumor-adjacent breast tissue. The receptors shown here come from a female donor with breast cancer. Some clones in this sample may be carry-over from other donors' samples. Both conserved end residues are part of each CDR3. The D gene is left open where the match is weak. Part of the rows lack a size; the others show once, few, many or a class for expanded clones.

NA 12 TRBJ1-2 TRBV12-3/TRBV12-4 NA TGTGCCGGCAGTTTAGGGGGCTATGGCTACACCTTC CAGSLGGYGYTF
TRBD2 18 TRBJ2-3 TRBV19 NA TGTGCCAGTAGCCCGGGACTAGCAACTCCGGGTACAGATATAACGCAGTATTTT CASSPGLATPGTDITQYF
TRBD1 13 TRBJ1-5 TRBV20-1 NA TGCAGTGCCCACAGGGGACGTCATCAGCCCCAGCATTTT CSAHRGRHQPQHF
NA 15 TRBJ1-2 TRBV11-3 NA TGTGCCAGCAGCTCCTACGGGGACTCGCGGCCCTGCTACACCTTC CASSSYGDSRPCYTF
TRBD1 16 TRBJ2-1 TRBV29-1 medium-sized TGCAGCGGTAGGGAGACCGGGACAGGTTCTCACAATGAGCAGTTCTTC CSGRETGTGSHNEQFF
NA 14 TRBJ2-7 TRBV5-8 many TGTGCCAGCAGCTTGGGTAGCCTTTCCTACGAGCAGTACTTC CASSLGSLSYEQYF
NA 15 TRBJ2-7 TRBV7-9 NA TGTGCCAGCAGCTCCCTGGTGGGGGCGCACTACGAGCAGTACTTC CASSSLVGAHYEQYF
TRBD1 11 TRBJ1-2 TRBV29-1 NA TGCAGCGGCAAAGGGGGCAACGGCTACACCTTC CSGKGGNGYTF
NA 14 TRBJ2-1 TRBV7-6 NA TGTGCCAGCAGCTTAAAGGCAGCCCACAATGTATTTTTCTTC CASSLKAAHNVFFF
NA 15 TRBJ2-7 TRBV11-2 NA TGTGCCAGCAGCTTACGGGACGGGGCCTCCTACGAGCAGTACTTC CASSLRDGASYEQYF
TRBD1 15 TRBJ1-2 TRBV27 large TGTGCCAGCAGTTCCGGGACAGGGGTAGGGTATGGCTACACCTTC CASSSGTGVGYGYTF
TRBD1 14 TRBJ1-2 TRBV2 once TGTGCCAGCAGTGAAGGGACAGGGAACTATGGCTACACCTTC CASSEGTGNYGYTF
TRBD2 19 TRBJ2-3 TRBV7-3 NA TGTGCCAGCAGCCCCACTGGACTAGCGGGAGGATATGGCACAGATACGCAGTATTTT CASSPTGLAGGYGTDTQYF
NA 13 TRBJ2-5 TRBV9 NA TGTGCCAGCAGAGGACAGAGCCAAGAGACCCAGTACTTC CASRGQSQETQYF
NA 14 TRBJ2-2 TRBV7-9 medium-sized TGTGCCAGCAGCCCCGGGACCGCCACCGGGGAGCTGTTTTTT CASSPGTATGELFF
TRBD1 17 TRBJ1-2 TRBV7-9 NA TGTGCCAGCAGCAAACCTCTGACAGGGCACCCGAACTATGGCTACACCTTC CASSKPLTGHPNYGYTF
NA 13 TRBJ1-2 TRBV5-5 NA TGTGCCAGCAGCTTGGATCTAAACTATGGCTCCACCTTC CASSLDLNYGSTF
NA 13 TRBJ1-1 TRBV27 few TGTGCCAGCAGTTCCCAGGGGTTCACTGAAGCTTTCTTT CASSSQGFTEAFF
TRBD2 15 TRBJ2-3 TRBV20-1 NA TGCAGTGCTAGAGTGCGTAGCGGGAGAGCAGATACGCAGTATTTT CSARVRSGRADTQYF
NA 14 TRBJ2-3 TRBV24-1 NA TGTGCCACCAGTGAGCCGGGCCTCACAGATACGCAGTATTTT CATSEPGLTDTQYF
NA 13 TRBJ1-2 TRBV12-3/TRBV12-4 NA TGTGCCAGCAGTCTCAACGCCGTGGGTGGCTACACCTTC CASSLNAVGGYTF
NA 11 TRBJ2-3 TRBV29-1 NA TGCAGCGGGACCAGGACAGATACGCAGTATTTT CSGTRTDTQYF
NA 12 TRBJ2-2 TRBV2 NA TGTGCCAGCATTCAAGGGGCCGGGGAGCTGTTTTTT CASIQGAGELFF
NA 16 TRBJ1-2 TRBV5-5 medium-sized TGTGCCAGCAGCTTGGCCAGGCAGACGATCGTCTATGGCTACACCTTC CASSLARQTIVYGYTF
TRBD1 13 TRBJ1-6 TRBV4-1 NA TGTGCCAGCAGCCAGGGGGATACTTCACCCCTCCACTTT CASSQGDTSPLHF
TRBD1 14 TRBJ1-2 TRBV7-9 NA TGTGCCAGCAGCACGAATCGACAGGGCTATGGCTACACCTTC CASSTNRQGYGYTF
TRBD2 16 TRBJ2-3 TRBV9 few TGTGCCAGCGGGCGGGGACTAGCGGGACCAACAGATACGCAGTATTTT CASGRGLAGPTDTQYF
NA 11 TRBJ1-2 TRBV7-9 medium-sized TGTGCCGGACGACAGCTCCGAGGCTACACCTTC CAGRQLRGYTF
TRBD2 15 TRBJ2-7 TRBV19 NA TGTGCCAGTAGTATAACCGGACTAGCGGGAGAGGAGCAGTACTTC CASSITGLAGEEQYF
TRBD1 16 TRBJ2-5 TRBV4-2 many TGTGCCAGCAGCCAAGGAGGGACAGGGGCGGTGGAGACCCAGTACTTC CASSQGGTGAVETQYF
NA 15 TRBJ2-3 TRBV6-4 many TGTGCCAGCAGACCCGGCCCTTATAGCACAGATACGCAGTATTTT CASRPGPYSTDTQYF
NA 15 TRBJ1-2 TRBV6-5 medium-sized TGTGCCAGCCGGCAGAAGGTGACGGGGCCCGGGGGCTACACCTTC CASRQKVTGPGGYTF
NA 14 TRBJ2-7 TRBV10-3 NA TGTGCCATCAAGGCCGGAACCTTGGGCTACGAGCAGTACTTC CAIKAGTLGYEQYF
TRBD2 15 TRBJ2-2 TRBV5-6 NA TGTGCCAGCAGCTTGGGGTCAACGGGGGGCGGGGAGCTGTTTTTT CASSLGSTGGGELFF
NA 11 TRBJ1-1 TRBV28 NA TGTGCCAGCAGTTTGACTAGGGAAGCTTTCTTT CASSLTREAFF
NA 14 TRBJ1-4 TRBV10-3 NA TGTGCCATCAGTGAGGGACGAGATAATGAAAAACTGTTTTTT CAISEGRDNEKLFF
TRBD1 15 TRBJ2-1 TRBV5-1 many TGCGCCAGCAGCTTAGGACAGGCGATCCTCAATGAGCAGTTCTTC CASSLGQAILNEQFF
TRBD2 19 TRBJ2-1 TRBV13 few TGTGCCAGCAGCGAAGAGGGGGTTGGGACTAGCGGGAGAGACAATGAGCAGTTCTTC CASSEEGVGTSGRDNEQFF
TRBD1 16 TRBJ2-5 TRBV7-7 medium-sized TGTGCTAGCAGCCCACACATTGGACAGGGGGCCGCGACCCAGTACTTC CASSPHIGQGAATQYF
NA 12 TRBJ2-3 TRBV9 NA TGTGCCAGCAGCGAGGGGGAAGATACGCAGTATTTT CASSEGEDTQYF
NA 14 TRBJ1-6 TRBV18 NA TGTGCCAGCTCACGCTCAGGAAAAAGAACTCAATTCCACTTT CASSRSGKRTQFHF
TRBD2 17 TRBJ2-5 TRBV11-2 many TGTGCCAGCAGCTTAGTTGGGGGGATTGGCGGGAGGGAGACCCAGTACTTC CASSLVGGIGGRETQYF
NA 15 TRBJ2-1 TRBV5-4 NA TGTGCCAGCAGCTTGGAAGCAAGCTCCTGCAATGAGCAGTTATTC CASSLEASSCNEQLF
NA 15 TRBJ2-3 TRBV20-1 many TGCAGTGCTAGAGGTCAGAGCGGGAGCACAGATACGCAGTATTTT CSARGQSGSTDTQYF
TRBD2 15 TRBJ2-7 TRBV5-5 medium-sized TGTGCCAGCAGCGGGGGGACTAGCATCGGGGGCGAGCAGTACTTC CASSGGTSIGGEQYF
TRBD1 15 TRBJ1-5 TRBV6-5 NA TGTGCCAGCAGGAAGGGACAGGGGATTGGGCAGCCCCAGCATTTT CASRKGQGIGQPQHF
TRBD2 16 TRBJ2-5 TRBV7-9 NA TGTGCCAGCAGCTTCGGGACTAGCGAAGCTGAAGAGACCCAGTACTTC CASSFGTSEAEETQYF